This T cell receptor (beta chain) originates from a study of T cell repertoires in cytomegalovirus infection. Study summary: A matching HLA type, together with CMV infection, was signaled by public TCR beta signatures. General study points: People with CMV and the relevant HLA were identified by cumulative public TCR beta family frequency. HLA-C-restricted, CMV-specific TCR beta clonotypes were dominant ex vivo.

One entry per CDR3 protein results from TCRdb running MiXCR on the reads. This sample has around 900,000 distinct CDR3 sequences, with 31% found just once. The CDR3 runs 15 residues. Deletions cut 1 base from V and 7 bases from J, with 14 bases between. Looked up from germline, CDR1 is MNHEY and CDR2 is SMNVEV (reference sequence). For this clonotype: Its antigen remains unknown.

The sequence came from a human donor in good health (CMV status not recorded). Some clones in this sample may be carry-over from other donors' samples. The material sequenced was cultured CD8+ T cells from PBMCs, taken from culture after CMV antigen stimulation. V and J are TRBV27 and TRBJ1-5; D is perhaps TRBD1 (5 bases). CDR3: CASSLLGGRRQPQHF. Here the CDR3 DNA reads TGTGCCAGCAGTTTATTGGGGGGTCGGAGACAGCCCCAGCATTTT.